This T cell receptor (beta chain) derives from a study of early T cells in non-severe SARS-CoV-2 infection. Overall study: The sequenced material was bulk RNA from unsorted whole blood, and its chains were unpaired.

The CDR3 length is 14 residues. V was clipped by 2 bases and J by 3 bases, with 7 bases between them. TCRdb itself ran the 5' RACE reads through MiXCR, one entry per CDR3 protein. The data show about 53,000 distinct CDR3 sequences, approximately 12% seen once. The sample consisted of whole blood, taken at baseline. The chain has TRBV12-3 or TRBV12-4 and TRBJ1-4; D uncertain. The clonotype originates from an adult who was a healthcare worker with PCR-confirmed SARS-CoV-2 infection or an uninfected control (not recorded which). CDR3 nucleotide sequence: TGTGCCAGCAGTTTACAACAACCTAATGAAAAACTGTTTTTT. This codes for CASSLQQPNEKLFF.